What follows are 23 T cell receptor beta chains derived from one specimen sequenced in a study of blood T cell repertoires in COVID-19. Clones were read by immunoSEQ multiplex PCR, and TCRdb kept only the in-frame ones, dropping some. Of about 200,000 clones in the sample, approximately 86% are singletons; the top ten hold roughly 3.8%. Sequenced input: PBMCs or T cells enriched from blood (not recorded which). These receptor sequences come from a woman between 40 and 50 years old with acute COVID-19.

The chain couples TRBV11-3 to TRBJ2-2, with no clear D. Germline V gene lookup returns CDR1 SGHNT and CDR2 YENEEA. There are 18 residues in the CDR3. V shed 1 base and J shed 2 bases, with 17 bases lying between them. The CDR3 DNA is TGTGCCAGCAGCTTAGTTCGAGGCGGCTCCCTCAACACCGGGGAGCTGTTTTTT. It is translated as CASSLVRGGSLNTGELFF.

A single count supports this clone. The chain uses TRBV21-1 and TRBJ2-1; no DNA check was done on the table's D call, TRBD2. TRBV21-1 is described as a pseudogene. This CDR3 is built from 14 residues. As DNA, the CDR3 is TGTGCCAGCAGCAAGGGACTAGCGGGGTCGGAGCAGTTCTTC. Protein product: CASSKGLAGSEQFF.

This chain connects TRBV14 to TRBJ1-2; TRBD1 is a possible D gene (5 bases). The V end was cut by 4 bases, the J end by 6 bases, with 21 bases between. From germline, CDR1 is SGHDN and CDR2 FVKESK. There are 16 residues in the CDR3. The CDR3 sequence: CASSRSRGSPGHGYTF. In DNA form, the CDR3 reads TGTGCCAGCAGCCGCTCCCGGGGGAGCCCGGGCCATGGCTACACCTTC.

The CDR3 DNA reads TGTGCCAGCAGCCTTTCCCGGGACAGGGAAAAGACCCAGTACTTC. Its translation: CASSLSRDREKTQYF. This chain joins TRBV3-1 (or the pseudogene TRBV3-2) and TRBJ2-5; 9 positions match TRBD1. Germline V lookup: CDR1 LGHDT, CDR2 YNNKEL (reference sequence). The CDR3 sequence is 15 residues long. J gave up 6 bases and V 4 bases, and 9 bases lay outside the gene matches.

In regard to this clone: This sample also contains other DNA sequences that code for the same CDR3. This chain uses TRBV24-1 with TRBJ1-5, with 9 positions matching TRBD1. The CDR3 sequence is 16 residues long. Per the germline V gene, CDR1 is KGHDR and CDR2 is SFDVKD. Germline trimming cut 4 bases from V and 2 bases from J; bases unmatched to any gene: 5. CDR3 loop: CATSDPGQGGNQPQHF. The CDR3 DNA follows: TGTGCCACCAGTGACCCGGGACAGGGAGGCAATCAGCCCCAGCATTTT.

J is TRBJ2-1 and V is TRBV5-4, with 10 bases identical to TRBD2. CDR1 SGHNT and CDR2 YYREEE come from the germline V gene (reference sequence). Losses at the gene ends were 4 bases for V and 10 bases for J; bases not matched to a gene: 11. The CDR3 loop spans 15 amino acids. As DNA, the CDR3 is TGTGCCAGCAGCACCCTAGCGGGAGTGTTACGCGAGCAGTTCTTC. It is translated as CASSTLAGVLREQFF.

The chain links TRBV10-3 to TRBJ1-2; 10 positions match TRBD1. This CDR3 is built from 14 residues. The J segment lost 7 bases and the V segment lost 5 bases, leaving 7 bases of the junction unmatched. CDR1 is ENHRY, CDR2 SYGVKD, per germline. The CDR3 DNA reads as TGTGCCATCAGTATGGGGACAGGGGAGTCTGGCTACACCTTC. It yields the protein CAISMGTGESGYTF.

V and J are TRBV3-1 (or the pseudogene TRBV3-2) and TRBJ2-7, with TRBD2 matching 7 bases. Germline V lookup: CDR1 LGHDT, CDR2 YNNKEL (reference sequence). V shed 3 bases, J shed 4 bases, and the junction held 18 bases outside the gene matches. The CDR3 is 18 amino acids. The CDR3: CASSHPPPVAGATYEQYF. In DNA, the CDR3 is TGTGCCAGCAGCCACCCCCCTCCCGTCGCGGGAGCTACTTACGAGCAGTACTTC.

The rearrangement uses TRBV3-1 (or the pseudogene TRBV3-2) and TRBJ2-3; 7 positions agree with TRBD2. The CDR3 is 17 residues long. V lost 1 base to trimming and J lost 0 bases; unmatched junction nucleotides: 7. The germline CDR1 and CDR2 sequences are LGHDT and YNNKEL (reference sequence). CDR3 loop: CASSQVPGRGSTDTQYF. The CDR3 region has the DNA TGTGCCAGCAGCCAAGTGCCGGGGCGGGGGAGCACAGATACGCAGTATTTT.

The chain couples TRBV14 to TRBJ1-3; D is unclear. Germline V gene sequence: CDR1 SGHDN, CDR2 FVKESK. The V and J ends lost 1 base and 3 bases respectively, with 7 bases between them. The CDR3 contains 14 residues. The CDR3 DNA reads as TGTGCCAGCAGCCAAGGAGGATTTGGAAACACCATATATTTT. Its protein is CASSQGGFGNTIYF. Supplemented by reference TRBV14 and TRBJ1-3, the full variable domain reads EAGVTQFPSHSVIEKGQTVTLRCDPISGHDNLYWYRRVMGKEIKFLLHFVKESKQDESGMPNNRFLAERTGGTYSTLKVQPAELEDSGVYFCASSQGGFGNTIYFGEGSWLTVV.

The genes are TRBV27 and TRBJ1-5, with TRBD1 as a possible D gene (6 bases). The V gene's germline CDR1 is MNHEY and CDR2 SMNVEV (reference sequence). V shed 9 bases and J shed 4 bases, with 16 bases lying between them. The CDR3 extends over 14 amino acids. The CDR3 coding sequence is TGTGCCAGTTCCTTTCAGGGGATTAATCAGCCCCAGCATTTT. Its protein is CASSFQGINQPQHF.

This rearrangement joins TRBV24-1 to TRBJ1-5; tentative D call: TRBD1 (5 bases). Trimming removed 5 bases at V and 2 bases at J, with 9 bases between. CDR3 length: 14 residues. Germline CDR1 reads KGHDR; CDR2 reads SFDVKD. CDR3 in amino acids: CATSVGGGNQPQHF. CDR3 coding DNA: TGTGCCACCAGTGTCGGGGGAGGCAATCAGCCCCAGCATTTT.

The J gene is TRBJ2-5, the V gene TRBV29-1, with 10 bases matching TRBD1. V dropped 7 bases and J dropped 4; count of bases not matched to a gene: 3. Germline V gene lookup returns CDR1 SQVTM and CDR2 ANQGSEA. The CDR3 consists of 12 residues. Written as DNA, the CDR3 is TGCAGCGCGGGACAGGGGTTAGAGACCCAGTACTTC. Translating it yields CSAGQGLETQYF.

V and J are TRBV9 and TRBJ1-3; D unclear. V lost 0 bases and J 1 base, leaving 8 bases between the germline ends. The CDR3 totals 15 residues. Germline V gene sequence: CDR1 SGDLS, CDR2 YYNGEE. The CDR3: CASSVEAGSGNTIYF. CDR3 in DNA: TGTGCCAGCAGCGTAGAAGCGGGTTCTGGAAACACCATATATTTT.

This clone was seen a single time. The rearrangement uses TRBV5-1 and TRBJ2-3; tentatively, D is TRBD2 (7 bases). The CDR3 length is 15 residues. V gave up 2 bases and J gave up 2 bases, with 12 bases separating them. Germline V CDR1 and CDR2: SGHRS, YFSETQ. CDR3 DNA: TGCGCCAGCAGCTTTCGGGGGGCCCACACAGATACGCAGTATTTT. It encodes CASSFRGAHTDTQYF.

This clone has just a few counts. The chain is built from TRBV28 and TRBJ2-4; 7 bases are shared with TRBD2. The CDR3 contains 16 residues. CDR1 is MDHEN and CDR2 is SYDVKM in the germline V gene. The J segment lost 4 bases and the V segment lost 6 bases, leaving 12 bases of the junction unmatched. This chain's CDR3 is CASSTAGEVEKNIQYF. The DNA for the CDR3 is TGTGCCAGCAGCACGGCGGGAGAGGTAGAAAAAAACATTCAGTACTTC.

CDR3 sequence: CASSESGRETQYF. The CDR3 coding sequence is TGTGCCAGCAGTGAGTCCGGGAGGGAGACCCAGTACTTC. This sequence joins TRBV27 and TRBJ2-5; 7 nucleotides align to TRBD2. There are 13 residues in the CDR3. Per germline, CDR1 MNHEY and CDR2 SMNVEV (reference sequence). V gave up 5 bases and J gave up 5 bases; unmatched junction bases: 5.

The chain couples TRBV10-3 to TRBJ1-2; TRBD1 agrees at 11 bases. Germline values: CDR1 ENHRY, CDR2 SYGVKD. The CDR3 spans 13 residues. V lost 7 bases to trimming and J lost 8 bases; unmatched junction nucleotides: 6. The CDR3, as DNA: TGTGCCATCACCAGGACAGGGGGCAGAGGCTACACCTTC. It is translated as CAITRTGGRGYTF.

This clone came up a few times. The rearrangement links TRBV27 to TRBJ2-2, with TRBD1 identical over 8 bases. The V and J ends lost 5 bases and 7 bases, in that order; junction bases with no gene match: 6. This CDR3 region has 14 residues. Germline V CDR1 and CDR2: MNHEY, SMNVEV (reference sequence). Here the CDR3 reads CASSPGQGIGELFF. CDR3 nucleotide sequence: TGTGCCAGCAGTCCCGGACAGGGTATCGGGGAGCTGTTTTTT.

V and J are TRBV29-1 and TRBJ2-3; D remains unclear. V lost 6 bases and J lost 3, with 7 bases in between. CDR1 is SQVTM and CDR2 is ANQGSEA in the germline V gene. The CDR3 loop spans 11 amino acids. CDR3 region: CSVRGTDTQYF. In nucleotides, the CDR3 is TGCAGCGTCCGAGGAACAGATACGCAGTATTTT.

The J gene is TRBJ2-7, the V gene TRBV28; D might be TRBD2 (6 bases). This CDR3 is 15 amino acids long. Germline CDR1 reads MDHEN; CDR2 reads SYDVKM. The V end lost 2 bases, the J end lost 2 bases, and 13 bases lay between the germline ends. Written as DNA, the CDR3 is TGTGCCAGCAGTTTAGTGGGAGGCCGAGCCTACGAGCAGTACTTC. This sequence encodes CASSLVGGRAYEQYF.

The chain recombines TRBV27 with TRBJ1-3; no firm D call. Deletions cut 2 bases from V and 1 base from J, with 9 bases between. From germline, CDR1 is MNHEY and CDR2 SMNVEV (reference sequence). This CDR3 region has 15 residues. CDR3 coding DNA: TGTGCCAGCAGTTTACTAGGCGGATCTGGAAACACCATATATTTT. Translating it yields CASSLLGGSGNTIYF.

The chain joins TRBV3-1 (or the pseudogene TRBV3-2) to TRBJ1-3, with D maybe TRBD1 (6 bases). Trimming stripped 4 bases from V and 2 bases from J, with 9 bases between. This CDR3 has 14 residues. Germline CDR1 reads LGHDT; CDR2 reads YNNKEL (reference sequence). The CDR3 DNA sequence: TGTGCCAGCAGCCCGAAGGGGGCTGGAAACACCATATATTTT. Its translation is CASSPKGAGNTIYF.